This T cell receptor beta chain was documented in a study of blood T cell repertoires in COVID-19. Study-wide context: From T cells, B-cell-depleted T cells, or PBMCs came the material, which was cDNA or gDNA.

V was pared by 6 bases and J by 4 bases, with 18 bases between. There are 15 residues in the CDR3. CDR1 is MNHEY, CDR2 SVGEGT, per germline. The table came from immunoSEQ multiplex PCR; TCRdb's copy has only in-frame clones and leaves some out. The sample includes a few hundred thousand clones, around four fifths seen only once; the top ten take roughly 5.5%. One Seattle source followed patients from active infection through their disease course. This clone was seen only once. The rearrangement uses TRBV6-2 or TRBV6-3 and TRBJ1-1; possible D gene TRBD1, 6 bases. The TCR originated in a woman aged 70-85 years with COVID-19, enrolled during active disease. Sample: peripheral blood. The CDR3 here is CASSLSGGRGTEAFF. CDR3 coding DNA: TGTGCCAGCAGCTTAAGTGGGGGCAGGGGCACTGAAGCTTTCTTT.